This T cell receptor (beta chain) was retrieved from a study of Graves' ophthalmopathy and Graves' hyperthyroidism. This clonotype was observed a single time. A much more abundant neighbour one base away suggests this may be a read error. The authors amplified TCR beta CDR3 regions, and they did so from RNA transcripts for repertoire sequencing. Scientists carried out first-round RT-PCR using HTBI primers and then a second-round multiplex PCR. One entry per CDR3 protein, called by TCRdb with MiXCR from the multiplex PCR reads. The table has roughly 500,000 distinct CDR3 sequences, around 14% seen once. In germline, CDR1 is SNHLY, CDR2 FYNNEI. V was pared by 6 bases and J by 4 bases, with 4 bases of the junction left unmatched. This CDR3 has 13 amino acids.

Input material: blood. The chain has TRBV2 and TRBJ1-1, with 8 bases lining up with TRBD1. This receptor was identified in a woman aged 25 to 39 with Graves' ophthalmopathy. The CDR3 loop is CASRVDRGTEAFF. The CDR3 DNA sequence: TGTGCCAGCAGAGTAGACAGGGGCACTGAAGCTTTCTTT.